The 3 T cell receptor beta chains given below trace back to one sample, sequenced in a study of control samples from healthy donors and cancer patients. Using immunoSEQ multiplex PCR, the repertoire was profiled, and TCRdb retains in-frame clones only, with some absent. The sample contains just over 30,000 clones, around 94% of which appear only once. Specimen: blood. The receptors were sampled from a man in his 60s in good health.

V and J are TRBV27 and TRBJ2-7; D not resolved. Germline CDR1 and CDR2: MNHEY and SMNVEV (reference sequence). The CDR3 runs 12 residues. Trimming removed 8 bases at V and 2 bases at J, with 10 bases between. CDR3 loop: CASGNTPYEQYF. CDR3 sequence (DNA): TGTGCCAGCGGTAATACACCCTACGAGCAGTACTTC.

The gene calls are TRBV9 and TRBJ2-2, with D uncertain. V lost 0 bases, J lost 3 bases, and 12 bases lay in between. The CDR3 consists of 16 residues. Per germline, CDR1 SGDLS and CDR2 YYNGEE. The CDR3 coding sequence is TGTGCCAGCAGCGTAGGGAATAGCAGGCACACCGGGGAGCTGTTTTTT. Its translation: CASSVGNSRHTGELFF.

The chain joins TRBV9 to TRBJ2-1, with no clear D. The V gene's germline CDR1 is SGDLS and CDR2 YYNGEE. The ends were cut back, 0 bases at V and 6 bases at J, with 13 bases in the middle. The CDR3 is made up of 15 amino acids. The CDR3: CASSVGGQTGNEQFF. In DNA, the CDR3 is TGTGCCAGCAGCGTAGGAGGCCAGACGGGCAATGAGCAGTTCTTC. Filled out from reference TRBV9 and TRBJ2-1, the complete variable domain reads DSGVTQTPKHLITATGQRVTLRCSPRSGDLSVYWYQQSLDQGLQFLIQYYNGEERAKGNILERFSAQQFPDLHSELNLSSLELGDSALYFCASSVGGQTGNEQFFGPGTRLTVL.